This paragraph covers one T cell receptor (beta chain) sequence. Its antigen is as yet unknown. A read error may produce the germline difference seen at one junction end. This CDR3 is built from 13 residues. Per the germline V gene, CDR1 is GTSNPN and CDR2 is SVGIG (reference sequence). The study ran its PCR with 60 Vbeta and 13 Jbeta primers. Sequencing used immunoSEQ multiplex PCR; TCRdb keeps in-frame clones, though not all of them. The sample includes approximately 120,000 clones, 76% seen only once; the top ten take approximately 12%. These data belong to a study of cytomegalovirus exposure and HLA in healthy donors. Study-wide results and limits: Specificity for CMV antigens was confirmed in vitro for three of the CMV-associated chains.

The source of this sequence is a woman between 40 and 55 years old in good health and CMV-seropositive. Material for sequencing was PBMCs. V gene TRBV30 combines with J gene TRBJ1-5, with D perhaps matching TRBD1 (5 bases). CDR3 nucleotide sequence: TGTGCCTGGAGTGTAAGGGGTTATCAGCCCCGGCATTTT. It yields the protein CAWSVRGYQPRHF.